The 9 T cell receptor beta chains given below trace back to one sample, sequenced in a study of metastatic and nonmetastatic thyroid tumors. TCRdb used MiXCR to call clones anew from the PCR reads. The sample contains some 84,000 clones, 8.6% of which appear only once. None of the patients had undergone any treatment ahead of thyroid surgery. The sample was blood. Receptors were obtained from a female donor with papillary thyroid cancer or a benign thyroid nodule (not recorded which). Some clones in this sample may be carry-over from other donors' samples.

The chain recombines TRBV11-2 with TRBJ1-2, with D perhaps matching TRBD1 (5 bases). This CDR3 spans 14 amino acids. Trimming took 4 bases from V and 5 from J, leaving 14 bases between them. The germline CDR1 and CDR2 sequences are SGHAT and FQNNGV. The CDR3 region has the DNA TGTGCCAGCAGCTCGGGACCGGACCTATATGGCTACACCTTC. This sequence encodes CASSSGPDLYGYTF.

The chain is built from TRBV12-3 or TRBV12-4 and TRBJ1-4, with 8 bases matching TRBD1. The CDR3 is 15 amino acids. Trimming removed 5 bases from V and 3 bases from J; junction bases left unmatched: 5. CDR3 sequence (DNA): TGTGCCAGCAGTGGATGGACAGGGCCTAATGAAAAACTGTTTTTT. Amino acid sequence: CASSGWTGPNEKLFF.

This clone occurred once. The J gene is TRBJ1-1, the V gene TRBV3-1; D is undetermined. Trimming shortened V by 4 bases and J by 3 bases, and 15 bases separated the two germline ends. There are 15 residues in the CDR3. Germline V gene lookup returns CDR1 LGHDT and CDR2 YNNKEL (reference sequence). This chain's CDR3 is CASSPAWGGDTEAFF. CDR3 coding DNA: TGTGCCAGCAGCCCCGCCTGGGGAGGCGACACTGAAGCTTTCTTT.

This clone was recorded many times. It is unclear where the CDR3 begins or ends on the DNA, so no DNA is shown, and the CDR3 is as TCRdb lists it. The CDR3 here is CAGSFLAGPSNQPQHF. The chain uses TRBV28 and TRBJ1-5. CDR1 is MDHEN, CDR2 SYDVKM, per germline. Counting both end residues, the CDR3 totals 16 amino acids.

This clone was counted many times. This chain links TRBV5-1 with TRBJ2-5; possible D gene TRBD1, 5 bases. Germline CDR1 reads SGHRS; CDR2 reads YFSETQ. CDR3 length: 15 residues. The V and J ends lost 0 bases and 7 bases respectively, with 16 bases between them. In DNA form, the CDR3 reads TGCGCCAGCAGCTTGGGTCTAACGACCCAGGGGACCCAGTACTTC. Translated, it gives CASSLGLTTQGTQYF.

The chain carries TRBV14 and TRBJ1-1; weak D call: TRBD1 (5 bases). The CDR3 totals 15 residues. V was clipped by 6 bases and J by 2 bases, with 16 bases between them. The germline CDR1 and CDR2 sequences are SGHDN and FVKESK. The chain's CDR3 is CASRGIQGFNTEAFF. CDR3 DNA sequence: TGTGCCAGCAGGGGGATCCAGGGATTCAACACTGAAGCTTTCTTT.

The CDR3 reads CATMQPGGEKLFF. The CDR3 bases are TGTGCCACAATGCAGCCAGGGGGTGAAAAACTGTTTTTT. V gene TRBV24-1 combines with J gene TRBJ1-4, with 7 bases that match TRBD1. This CDR3 has 13 residues. V shed 10 bases, J shed 7 bases, and the junction held 8 bases outside the gene matches. Germline CDR1 is KGHDR and CDR2 is SFDVKD.

This clone came up many times. The CDR3 sequence is CASSERHQANYGYTF. CDR3 nucleotide sequence: TGTGCCAGCAGTGAAAGACACCAAGCTAACTATGGCTACACCTTC. The J gene is TRBJ1-2, the V gene TRBV6-1; D is unclear. Trimming took 2 bases from V and 0 from J, leaving 10 bases between them. The germline CDR1 and CDR2 sequences are MNHNS and SASEGT. The CDR3 covers 15 residues.

This clone was counted many times. The chain couples TRBV24-1 to TRBJ1-5; no definite D call. CDR1 and CDR2 from the germline V gene are KGHDR and SFDVKD. CDR3 length: 14 residues. Trimming cost V 5 bases and J 2 bases, with 9 bases left between them. The CDR3 DNA reads as TGTGCCACCAGTGCCAGGACCGGCAATCAGCCCCAGCATTTT. Its protein product is CATSARTGNQPQHF.